The present entry profiles one TCR beta chain with its context. The record originates from a study of STAT5B mutations in CD4+ large granular lymphocyte leukemia. This CDR3 has 15 amino acids. Trimming took off 0 bases at V and 2 bases at J, with 10 bases between the two ends. Germline V gene data show CDR1 as SGDLS and CDR2 as YYNGEE. Healthy controls were blood donor buffy coats. Measured with immunoSEQ multiplex PCR; TCRdb has only the in-frame clones, and not every one. The sample shows about 34,000 clones, about 87% of them seen only once. The gene calls are TRBV9 and TRBJ2-3; D is uncertain. Sequencing used CD4+ T cells from blood buffy coats. The source is a human donor in good health. CDR3 in DNA: TGTGCCAGCAGCGTAGCTTTGGTGTACACAGATACGCAGTATTTT. Amino acids: CASSVALVYTDTQYF. The entire variable domain, with the rest obtained from reference TRBV9 and TRBJ2-3, is as follows: DSGVTQTPKHLITATGQRVTLRCSPRSGDLSVYWYQQSLDQGLQFLIQYYNGEERAKGNILERFSAQQFPDLHSELNLSSLELGDSALYFCASSVALVYTDTQYFGPGTRLTVL.